This paragraph covers one T cell receptor (beta chain) sequence. Its antigen is as yet unknown. TCRdb itself ran the RACE reads through MiXCR, one entry per CDR3 protein. The sample has 95,000 or so distinct CDR3 sequences, around 10% seen once. Documented time point: patch test 2, 6 weeks after DPC sensitization. Described treatment: therapeutic diphenylcyclopropenone sensitization with weekly scalp DPC. These data come from a study of human T cells and chemical hapten exposure. Study details: Each week of the roughly 24-week study, patients had diphenylcyclopropenone applied to the scalp.

There are 16 residues in the CDR3. V lost 0 bases, J lost 0 bases, and 9 bases lay in between. Germline loops: CDR1 LGHNA, CDR2 YSLEER. General study findings and limits: TCRs at a frequency above 1 in 1000 stayed unchanged with DPC sensitization. Significantly greater numbers of large CDR3 similarity clusters came from expanded TCRs than from controls.

The source was whole blood, collected in connection with sensitization to the hapten diphenylcyclopropenone (DPC). The chain combines TRBV4-3 with TRBJ2-1, with D possibly TRBD2 on 6 matching bases. The sequence came from a woman aged 40-49 years with alopecia areata. Some clones in this sample may be carry-over from other donors' samples. The CDR3: CASSQDGGSSYNEQFF. As DNA, the CDR3 is TGCGCCAGCAGCCAAGATGGAGGGAGCTCCTACAATGAGCAGTTCTTC.